This section outlines one T cell receptor beta chain sequence together with its context. Antigen: not known. The sample is drawn from a study of cytomegalovirus exposure and HLA in healthy donors. Study overall: About 85 million unique TCRs from HLA-typed donors were held in an early release of data.

Overall study findings and caveats: According to the study, approximately 150 TCR beta chains were cytomegalovirus-associated. Later analysis identified a missense DCLRE1C variant that was linked to TCR beta V- and J-gene trimming. A highly shared variant cluster was judged a likely technical artifact.

The primer mix had 60 Vbeta and 13 Jbeta primers. Some clones are missing from TCRdb's copy, which holds only in-frame ones; the method was immunoSEQ multiplex PCR. The sample comprises 85,000 to 120,000 clones, more than 65% of which are singletons, and 6.1% rests with the top ten. The sample taken for sequencing was PBMCs. This clonotype was obtained from a woman in her forties or fifties in good health and CMV-seropositive.

The CDR3 DNA reads as TGTGCCAGTAGTATGCGGGGGCTTCGTAGAGGAGATACGCAGTATTTT. It is translated as CASSMRGLRRGDTQYF. The chain joins TRBV19 to TRBJ2-3; a weak D match, TRBD2 (7 bases). The CDR3 sequence is 16 residues long. Trimming shortened V by 3 bases and J by 5 bases, and 18 bases separated the two germline ends. In germline, CDR1 is LNHDA, CDR2 SQIVND (reference sequence).